One sample yielded the 17 T cell receptor beta chains listed below, sequenced in a study of neoadjuvant anti-PD-1 for oral cavity cancer. This sample's time point: after neoadjuvant nivolumab, at surgical resection. Clones were read by immunoSEQ multiplex PCR, and TCRdb kept only the in-frame ones, dropping some. Of approximately 45,000 clones listed, approximately 80% are singletons. This specimen consisted of PBMCs, obtained after nivolumab (anti-PD-1) treatment. The receptors here all came from a person aged 40 to 85 with oral cavity squamous cell carcinoma.

The gene calls are TRBV5-6 and TRBJ2-4; D could derive from TRBD1 or TRBD2 (5 bases each). Germline V gives CDR1 SGHDT, CDR2 YYEEEE. This CDR3 region has 13 residues. Deletions cut 0 bases from V and 12 bases from J, with 13 bases between. CDR3 protein: CASSLVGAGTQYF. In DNA, the CDR3 is TGTGCCAGCAGCTTGGTAGGGGCCGGGACTCAGTACTTC.

The chain is built from TRBV29-1 and TRBJ1-1; D gene uncertain. The germline gives CDR1 SQVTM, CDR2 ANQGSEA. The V gene lost 6 bases and the J gene lost 5 bases, with 13 bases spanning the gap. CDR3 length: 12 residues. DNA for the CDR3: TGCAGCGTGACCCGGACGGGAACTGAAGCTTTCTTT. Translation gives CSVTRTGTEAFF.

This chain uses TRBV1 with TRBJ2-5; the table's D call, TRBD2, was not checked against the DNA. TRBV1 is designated a pseudogene. There are 16 residues in the CDR3. The CDR3 here is CTSSQGIAGGPGTQYF. CDR3 DNA sequence: TGCACCAGCAGCCAAGGCATAGCGGGGGGGCCTGGGACCCAGTACTTC.

This clone was picked up a small number of times. The chain uses TRBV5-1 and TRBJ1-2; possible D gene TRBD1, 6 bases. Trimming stripped 3 bases from V and 5 bases from J, with 14 bases between. This CDR3 contains 14 residues. Germline-derived CDR1 and CDR2 are SGHRS and YFSETQ. The CDR3 spells CASSSYDRRYGYTF. CDR3 in DNA: TGCGCCAGCAGCTCCTACGACAGGAGATATGGCTACACCTTC.

The genes are TRBV19 and TRBJ2-7; a weak D match, TRBD1 (6 bases). CDR1 is LNHDA, CDR2 SQIVND, per germline (reference sequence). Trimming took off 10 bases at V and 2 bases at J, with 9 bases between the two ends. This CDR3 is built from 11 residues. DNA of the CDR3: TGTGCCACCCGACAGGCCTACGAGCAGTACTTC. Amino acid sequence: CATRQAYEQYF.

V gene TRBV7-2 combines with J gene TRBJ2-1, with D uncertain. CDR1 and CDR2 (germline): SGHTA, FQGNSA. Trimming cost V 1 base and J 12 bases, with 13 bases left between them. The CDR3 extends over 13 amino acids. The CDR3 spells CASSLEPFGGQFF. The CDR3 DNA is TGTGCCAGCAGCTTAGAACCCTTCGGTGGGCAGTTCTTC.

The CDR3 loop is CASSPGRNNQPQHF. The CDR3 DNA is TGTGCCAGCAGCCCGGGTAGGAACAATCAGCCCCAGCATTTT. The chain recombines TRBV7-2 with TRBJ1-5; unclear D gene. Germline CDR1 SGHTA, CDR2 FQGNSA. The CDR3 is 14 residues long. Trimming removed 5 bases at V and 3 bases at J, with 11 bases between.

The J gene is TRBJ2-7, the V gene TRBV6-6; 8 positions match TRBD2. This CDR3 has 13 residues. The V and J ends lost 8 bases and 1 base, in that order; junction bases with no gene match: 4. Germline CDR1 is MNHNY and CDR2 is SVGAGI (reference sequence). The CDR3 region is CASVRGGSYEQYF. CDR3 in DNA: TGTGCCAGCGTTCGGGGGGGTTCCTACGAGCAGTACTTC.

V and J are TRBV6-5 and TRBJ2-2; 7 positions match TRBD2. Germline V lookup: CDR1 MNHEY, CDR2 SVGAGI. This CDR3 region has 13 residues. Germline trimming cut 6 bases from V and 6 bases from J; bases unmatched to any gene: 4. Written as DNA, the CDR3 is TGTGCCAGCAGCCGCGGGGGTCCCGGGGAGCTGTTTTTT. This gives the protein CASSRGGPGELFF.

This chain links TRBV2 with TRBJ1-5, with 7 nucleotides matching TRBD1. V shed 4 bases, J shed 1 base, and the junction held 4 bases outside the gene matches. This CDR3 region has 15 residues. From germline, CDR1 is SNHLY and CDR2 FYNNEI. CDR3 coding DNA: TGTGCCAGCAGTGTATGGACAGGCAGCAATCAGCCCCAGCATTTT. Translation: CASSVWTGSNQPQHF.

This chain connects TRBV6-1 to TRBJ1-1; no clear D gene. Germline-derived CDR1 and CDR2 are MNHNS and SASEGT. This CDR3 has 12 residues. Trimming stripped 2 bases from V and 7 bases from J, with 8 bases between. CDR3 coding DNA: TGTGCCAGCAGTGAAAGGGCAGATGAAGCTTTCTTT. Translation gives CASSERADEAFF.

The CDR3 sequence is CASSYRGRGYNEQFF. In DNA, the CDR3 is TGTGCCAGCAGTTACAGGGGGAGAGGCTACAATGAGCAGTTCTTC. The chain employs TRBV6-5 and TRBJ2-1; tentatively, D is TRBD1 (6 bases). Trimming left V 2 bases short and J 3 bases short, with 11 bases between. This CDR3 is built from 15 residues. From germline, CDR1 is MNHEY and CDR2 SVGAGI.

This clone was observed a single time. The rearrangement joins TRBV5-1 to TRBJ1-1, with no clear D. V lost 4 bases to trimming and J lost 0 bases, with 10 bases between them. The CDR3 loop spans 14 amino acids. Germline V lookup: CDR1 SGHRS, CDR2 YFSETQ. CDR3 bases: TGCGCCAGCAGCGGTACAGTCATGAACACTGAAGCTTTCTTT. Residues: CASSGTVMNTEAFF.

The chain is built from TRBV4-2 and TRBJ2-3, with no clear D. This CDR3 is built from 14 residues. CDR1 is LGHNA and CDR2 is YNFKEQ in the germline V gene. The V and J ends lost 1 base and 1 base respectively, with 6 bases between them. The CDR3 DNA reads as TGTGCCAGCAGCCAAGCCATTCGCACAGATACGCAGTATTTT. As protein: CASSQAIRTDTQYF.

This clone has only one observation. The chain is built from TRBV11-2 and TRBJ2-1; no reliable D call. The CDR3 loop spans 15 amino acids. Germline V lookup: CDR1 SGHAT, CDR2 FQNNGV. Deletions cut 3 bases from V and 0 bases from J, with 9 bases between. CDR3 amino acids: CASSLVASSYNEQFF. In DNA form, the CDR3 reads TGTGCCAGCAGCTTGGTAGCATCCTCCTACAATGAGCAGTTCTTC.

The rearrangement links TRBV14 to TRBJ2-7, with D perhaps TRBD2 (6 bases). Germline CDR1 SGHDN, CDR2 FVKESK. This CDR3 has 15 amino acids. Trimming cost V 4 bases and J 2 bases, with 15 bases left between them. In nucleotides, the CDR3 is TGTGCCAGCAGCCGACGGACTATTCCTCCCTACGAGCAGTACTTC. Its protein is CASSRRTIPPYEQYF.

About this clone: At one of its ends the junction is not consistent with the germline gene, which may arise from a read error. CDR3 region: CASSLTGGWNPGELFF. In nucleotides, the CDR3 is TGTGCCAGCAGCCTTACAGGGGGCTGGAACCCCGGGGAGCTGTTTTTT. The chain combines TRBV5-6 with TRBJ2-2; 9 positions match TRBD1. The CDR3 consists of 16 residues. Germline assignment: CDR1 SGHDT and CDR2 YYEEEE.